This entry lists 3 T cell receptor beta chains sequenced from one sample in a study of shared clonotypes between healthy human individuals (dated by TCRdb to 2020 to 2021). Library generation was performed with the immunoSEQ multiplex PCR assay. TCRdb obtained this table from immuneACCESS and retained in-frame rearrangements with V and J assigned. These tables miss some clones; where compared with another copy, unresolved V genes account for less than half of the shortfall, and the remainder is unexplained. The sample records about 1,500,000 clones, about 96% of which are singletons. The ten largest clones capture roughly 1.2% of the sample. The sample was naive CD4+ T cells sorted from blood. In the paper's terms, the cell subset or site label means: CD45RA+ positively selected. The receptors here all came from a man under 40 in good health.

This clone was seen only once. The chain joins TRBV30 to TRBJ2-3, with D unresolved. CDR1 and CDR2 from the germline V gene are GTSNPN and SVGIG (reference sequence). Trimming stripped 2 bases from V and 7 bases from J, with 16 bases between. This CDR3 contains 14 residues. The CDR3 sequence is CAWSTRPPAYTQYF. The CDR3 DNA reads as TGTGCCTGGAGTACCCGACCCCCTGCGTATACGCAGTATTTT.

The V and J genes are TRBV11-2 and TRBJ1-4; D is unresolved. The V and J ends lost 6 bases and 8 bases respectively, with 19 bases between them. The CDR3 has 15 residues. Germline V gives CDR1 SGHAT, CDR2 FQNNGV. The CDR3 sequence: CASRARLGVGEKLFF. In DNA, the CDR3 is TGTGCCAGCAGAGCCCGACTGGGCGTTGGGGAAAAACTGTTTTTT.

This clone was picked up a small number of times. The DNA for the CDR3 is TGTGCCAGCAGTTCACAGGGCAGACAGCCCCAGCATTTT. Translating it yields CASSSQGRQPQHF. V gene TRBV27 combines with J gene TRBJ1-5, with a tentative D call TRBD1 (6 bases). The germline gives CDR1 MNHEY, CDR2 SMNVEV (reference sequence). The CDR3 contains 13 residues. Trimming removed 4 bases from V and 7 bases from J, with 11 bases in between.